This is a list of T cell receptor beta chains from one sample in a study of blood T cell repertoires in COVID-19. Here immunoSEQ multiplex PCR was the method, and the copy in TCRdb shows in-frame clones only, minus some. The data show about 170,000 clones, approximately 80% seen once. What was sequenced was peripheral blood. The receptors were gathered from a woman of 80 years or more with acute or convalescent COVID-19. Each CDR3 is given without its conserved first and last residue. Fields, in order: V gene, clone size, J gene, CDR3 protein. The listing skips clone size in some rows; elsewhere it reads once, few, many or a size class.

TRBV2	few	TRBJ2-3	ASRISGTRGRDTQY
TRBV5-6	-	TRBJ1-4	ASSLSDRSNEKLF
TRBV19	-	TRBJ2-6	ASSVLTGFAGANVLT
TRBV5-4	-	TRBJ2-1	ASSLAREGANEQF
TRBV29-1	-	TRBJ2-2	SVGSFSGGDTGELF
TRBV19	-	TRBJ2-2	ASNEWMGLAGPRGGELF
TRBV4-3	-	TRBJ1-2	ASSQELGDYGYT
TRBV2	-	TRBJ2-3	ASSEGGGWGTDTQY
TRBV7-2	-	TRBJ2-1	ASSLTGTKSYSEQF
TRBV11-2	-	TRBJ2-1	ASSFASRQGYEQF
TRBV5-4	-	TRBJ2-1	ASMGRGIANEQF
TRBV4-3	-	TRBJ1-5	ASSQEAGGGQPQH
TRBV7-9	-	TRBJ2-2	ASRGSAVGTGELF
TRBV5-4	-	TRBJ1-1	ASSLDRLGTEAF
TRBV20-1	-	TRBJ1-1	SARRDTEAF
TRBV28	-	TRBJ1-3	ASINRGSGNTIY
TRBV29-1	-	TRBJ1-1	SAHGTGGFGTEAF
TRBV11-1	-	TRBJ1-2	ASSRDSGYGYT
TRBV27	-	TRBJ1-5	ASSYRGQLQPQH
TRBV6-2/TRBV6-3	-	TRBJ2-5	ASSYSTGGAETQY
TRBV6-5	-	TRBJ2-1	ASSGFGSNEQF
TRBV6-6	-	TRBJ1-1	ASSPGYGEAF
TRBV2	-	TRBJ2-2	ASRDRGKGTGELF
TRBV28	-	TRBJ2-7	ASSGGAADSYEQY
TRBV7-9	-	TRBJ2-6	ASSLTGTGVASGANVLT
TRBV10-3	-	TRBJ1-2	AIFAGGSGYT
TRBV4-1	few	TRBJ1-1	ASSPGQGDMNTEAF
TRBV7-2	many	TRBJ2-1	ASSLGSRAYNEQF
TRBV10-3	once	TRBJ2-7	AISESSGGEQY
TRBV10-1	-	TRBJ1-1	ASSDALTEAF
TRBV12-3/TRBV12-4	-	TRBJ1-1	ASSFYGNTEAF
TRBV6-5	-	TRBJ2-1	ASSYRGGYNEQF
TRBV5-1	-	TRBJ2-5	ASSSTGHRETQY
TRBV7-8	-	TRBJ2-7	ASSFSGRGYEQY
TRBV5-5	-	TRBJ2-1	ASSLGAHNEQF
TRBV4-1	-	TRBJ1-1	ASSQETGRGTEAF
TRBV5-1	-	TRBJ2-7	ASSLGQVGDEQY
TRBV7-9	-	TRBJ2-5	ASSFPAGTRETQY
TRBV6-5	-	TRBJ1-2	ASSYVQGYGYT
TRBV11-2	-	TRBJ2-2	ASSSLREIGELF
TRBV7-9	few	TRBJ2-5	ASSRGTGEWETQY
TRBV20-1	-	TRBJ1-1	SARGNSGAF
TRBV5-4	-	TRBJ2-1	ASSLDRGSRNEQF
TRBV11-2	-	TRBJ2-2	ASSLGQGKAGELF
TRBV7-9	-	TRBJ2-2	ASSFTGRGTGELF
TRBV7-9	-	TRBJ2-5	ASSPPRVGGSETQY
TRBV7-2	-	TRBJ2-7	ASSFLGTSVIVDYEQY
TRBV5-1	-	TRBJ2-5	ASSNSGIQETQY
TRBV4-3	-	TRBJ2-1	ASGQREWGEQF
TRBV12-5	-	TRBJ2-2	ASGLVLDRVLTGELF
TRBV5-1	-	TRBJ1-2	ASSLSGAGYT
TRBV5-6	-	TRBJ1-2	ASSSAGTGVNYGYT
TRBV5-1	-	TRBJ1-4	ASSLGDRASFGGEKLF